Below, 12 T cell receptor beta chains from the same sample are listed, as sequenced in a study of CD8 T cells in Susac syndrome. RNA totalling about 0.5 to 1 ug underwent reverse transcription with random hexamers. Each CDR3 protein gets one entry after TCRdb re-called the immunoSEQ multiplex PCR reads with MiXCR. The sample holds 120,000 to 150,000 distinct CDR3 sequences; less than 95% are singletons and the top ten take around 0.08%. The sequenced sample consisted of CD4+ T cells from PBMCs. The receptors shown here come from a human donor in good health.

This chain uses TRBV10-3 with TRBJ2-1, with D tentatively TRBD2 (6 bases). The V gene's germline CDR1 is ENHRY and CDR2 SYGVKD. The CDR3 totals 16 residues. V was shortened by 0 bases and J by 2 bases, with 11 bases between the two germline ends. The CDR3 here is CAISESGLAPYNEQFF. The CDR3 nucleotides read TGTGCCATCAGTGAGTCGGGTCTAGCGCCCTACAATGAGCAGTTCTTC.

The genes are TRBV7-9 and TRBJ1-1; possible D gene TRBD1, 5 bases. Looked up from germline, CDR1 is SEHNR and CDR2 is FQNEAQ (reference sequence). This CDR3 comprises 14 residues. V dropped 2 bases and J dropped 4 bases, with 11 bases sitting between them. The CDR3 protein is CASSLLRGGTEAFF. CDR3 DNA sequence: TGTGCCAGCAGCTTACTACGGGGGGGCACTGAAGCTTTCTTT.

The chain recombines TRBV27 with TRBJ1-2; 7 bases are a match to TRBD1. Germline CDR1 MNHEY, CDR2 SMNVEV (reference sequence). Germline trimming cut 5 bases from V and 8 bases from J; bases unmatched to any gene: 8. This CDR3 contains 13 residues. This chain's CDR3 is CASSIDRAGGYTF. The CDR3 DNA reads as TGTGCCAGCAGTATTGACAGGGCGGGGGGCTACACCTTC.

This chain links TRBV12-3 or TRBV12-4 with TRBJ2-7, with no clear D. V was cut by 2 bases and J by 3 bases, with 11 bases left in between. The length of the CDR3 is 14 residues. CDR3 sequence reads: CASSLNLEFYEQYF. The CDR3, as DNA: TGTGCCAGCAGTTTAAATCTGGAATTCTACGAGCAGTACTTC.

The chain uses TRBV12-3 or TRBV12-4 and TRBJ1-1, with 7 bases aligning to TRBD1. The trim removed 8 bases at V and 1 base at J, leaving 10 bases unmatched. The CDR3 runs 15 residues. CDR3 sequence (DNA): TGTGCCAGCCGTCTTGACCGGACAGGGAACACTGAAGCTTTCTTT. It is translated as CASRLDRTGNTEAFF.

This clonotype showed up just once. DNA of the CDR3: TGTGCCAGCAGCCGCGGACAGACCTTCTCTGGGGAAAACACCATATATTTT. Protein product: CASSRGQTFSGENTIYF. This chain joins TRBV6-1 and TRBJ1-3; D perhaps matches TRBD1 (6 bases). The CDR3 loop spans 17 amino acids. The V gene lost 6 bases and the J gene lost 6 bases, with 24 bases spanning the gap. CDR1 and CDR2 from the germline V gene are MNHNS and SASEGT.

The chain employs TRBV7-3 and TRBJ2-7; D is perhaps TRBD1 or TRBD2 (6 bases each). Trimming pared 6 bases from V and 2 bases from J, leaving 26 bases between. Germline V gives CDR1 SGHTA, CDR2 FQGTGA. The CDR3 runs to 18 residues. As DNA, the CDR3 is TGTGCCAGCAGGTTATATGGGGGGCGGAGTACGAGACCCTACGAGCAGTACTTC. As protein: CASRLYGGRSTRPYEQYF.

V and J are TRBV10-2 and TRBJ2-7; a weak D match, TRBD2 (6 bases). CDR3 length: 13 amino acids. CDR1 WSHSY and CDR2 SAAADI come from the germline V gene. V gave up 4 bases and J gave up 3 bases, with 10 bases separating them. This chain's CDR3 is CASSGLDGYEQYF. CDR3 sequence (DNA): TGCGCCAGCAGTGGACTAGATGGCTACGAGCAGTACTTC.

This sequence joins TRBV9 and TRBJ1-2; 9 bases line up with TRBD1. Looked up from germline, CDR1 is SGDLS and CDR2 is YYNGEE. With V trimmed by 3 bases and J by 5 bases, 11 bases remained unmatched. The CDR3 length is 16 residues. This CDR3 reads CASSDLGQGMGYGYTF. DNA for the CDR3: TGTGCCAGCAGCGACCTAGGACAGGGGATGGGTTATGGCTACACCTTC.

The rearrangement uses TRBV20-1 and TRBJ1-1; D is ambiguous. Per germline, CDR1 DFQATT and CDR2 SNEGSKA (reference sequence). Trimming removed 3 bases at V and 6 bases at J, with 17 bases between. CDR3 length: 14 amino acids. This CDR3 is CSAREDVQFSEAFF. For the CDR3, the DNA is TGCAGTGCTAGGGAGGACGTACAATTCTCTGAAGCTTTCTTT.

This clonotype was seen just once. The rearrangement uses TRBV29-1 and TRBJ1-1; weak D call: TRBD1 (6 bases). V was clipped by 7 bases and J by 8 bases, with 14 bases between them. The CDR3 consists of 11 residues. Germline values: CDR1 SQVTM, CDR2 ANQGSEA. The CDR3 is CSAASGQEAFF. As DNA, the CDR3 is TGCAGCGCCGCCTCGGGACAAGAAGCTTTCTTT.

This clonotype was detected only once. The chain links TRBV6-6 to TRBJ2-2; D gene uncertain. Trimming shortened V by 7 bases and J by 3 bases, and 15 bases separated the two germline ends. Germline CDR1 MNHNY, CDR2 SVGAGI (reference sequence). The CDR3 totals 15 residues. The CDR3, as DNA: TGTGCCAGCAACAAAGGAATTAGTTACACCGGGGAGCTGTTTTTT. Amino acids: CASNKGISYTGELFF.